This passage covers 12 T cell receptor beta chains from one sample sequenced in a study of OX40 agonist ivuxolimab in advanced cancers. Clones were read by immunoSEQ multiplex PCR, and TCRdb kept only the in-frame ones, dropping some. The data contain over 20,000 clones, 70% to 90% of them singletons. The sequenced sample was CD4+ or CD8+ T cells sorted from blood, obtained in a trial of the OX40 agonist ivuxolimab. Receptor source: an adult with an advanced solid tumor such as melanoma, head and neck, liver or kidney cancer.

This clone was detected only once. The CDR3 region has the DNA TGTGCCAGCAGCCAAACTAGCGACTCCTACGAGCAGTACTTC. Translated, it gives CASSQTSDSYEQYF. The chain has TRBV16 and TRBJ2-7; 7 nucleotides align to TRBD2. V shed 2 bases and J 0 bases; nucleotides not matched to a gene: 1. CDR1 is KGHSY, CDR2 FQNENV, per germline. The CDR3 extends over 14 amino acids.

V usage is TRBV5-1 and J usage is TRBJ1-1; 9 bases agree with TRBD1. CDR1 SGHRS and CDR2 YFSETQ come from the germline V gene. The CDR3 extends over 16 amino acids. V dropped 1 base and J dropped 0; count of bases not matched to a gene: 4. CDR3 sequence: CASSLPDRGMNTEAFF. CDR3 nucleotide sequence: TGCGCCAGCAGCTTGCCGGACAGGGGTATGAACACTGAAGCTTTCTTT.

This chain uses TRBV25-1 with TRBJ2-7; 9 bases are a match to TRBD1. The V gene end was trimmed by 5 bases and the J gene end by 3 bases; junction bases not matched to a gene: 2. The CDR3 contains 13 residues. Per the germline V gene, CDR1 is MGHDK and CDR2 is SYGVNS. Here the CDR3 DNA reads TGTGCCAGCAGTAGGGGACAGGGCTACGAGCAGTACTTC. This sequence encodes CASSRGQGYEQYF.

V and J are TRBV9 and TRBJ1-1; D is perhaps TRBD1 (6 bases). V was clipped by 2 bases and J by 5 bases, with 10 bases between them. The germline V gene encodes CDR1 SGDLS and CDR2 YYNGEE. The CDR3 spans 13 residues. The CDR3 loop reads CASSVDSTTEAFF. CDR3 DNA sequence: TGTGCCAGCAGCGTGGACAGCACGACTGAAGCTTTCTTT.

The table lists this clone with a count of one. The CDR3 loop is CASSQDPIQVYEQYF. CDR3 coding DNA: TGTGCCAGCAGCCAAGATCCTATCCAGGTCTACGAGCAGTACTTC. The J gene is TRBJ2-7, the V gene TRBV4-2; D gene ambiguous. Germline values: CDR1 LGHNA, CDR2 YNFKEQ. This CDR3 region has 15 residues. The V end was cut by 0 bases, the J end by 3 bases, with 12 bases between.

The CDR3, as DNA: TGTGCCAGCAGCTTCGCCTCTGGGGCCAACGTCCTGACTTTC. It specifies CASSFASGANVLTF. J is TRBJ2-6 and V is TRBV11-2; no clear D gene. The CDR3 consists of 14 residues. The germline V gene has CDR1 SGHAT and CDR2 FQNNGV. The V end was cut by 3 bases, the J end by 0 bases, with 3 bases between.

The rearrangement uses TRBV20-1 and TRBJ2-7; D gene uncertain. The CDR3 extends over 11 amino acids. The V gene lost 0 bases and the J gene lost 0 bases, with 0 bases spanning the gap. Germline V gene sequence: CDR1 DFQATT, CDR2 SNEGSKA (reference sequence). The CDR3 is CSARDSYEQYF. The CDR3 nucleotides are TGCAGTGCTAGAGACTCCTACGAGCAGTACTTC.

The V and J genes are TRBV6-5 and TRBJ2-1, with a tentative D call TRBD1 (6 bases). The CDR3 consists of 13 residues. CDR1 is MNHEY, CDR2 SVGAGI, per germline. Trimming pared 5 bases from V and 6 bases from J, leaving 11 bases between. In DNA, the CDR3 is TGTGCCAGCAGTGCCGGGACAACCAATGAGCAGTTCTTC. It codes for CASSAGTTNEQFF.

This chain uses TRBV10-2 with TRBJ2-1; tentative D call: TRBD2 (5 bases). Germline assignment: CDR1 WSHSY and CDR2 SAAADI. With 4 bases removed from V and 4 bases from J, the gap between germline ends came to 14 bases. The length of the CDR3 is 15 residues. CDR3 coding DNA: TGCGCCAGCAGTGTGGGAGACTACCGGTACAATGAGCAGTTCTTC. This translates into CASSVGDYRYNEQFF.

The DNA of the CDR3 is TGTGCCACCAGCAGAGACCCAGGGGGAACCTACTATGGCTACACCTTC. Protein product: CATSRDPGGTYYGYTF. The chain uses TRBV15 and TRBJ1-2; TRBD1 matches at 7 bases. V shed 0 bases and J 3 bases; nucleotides not matched to a gene: 7. Germline V CDR1 and CDR2: LNHNV, YYDKDF (reference sequence). The CDR3 totals 16 residues.

CDR3 in DNA: TGCGCCAGCAGCCCCCTGGGCGGGAGTTCCTACAATGAGCAGTTCTTC. This codes for CASSPLGGSSYNEQFF. The chain couples TRBV5-1 to TRBJ2-1; 7 nucleotides match TRBD2. Per germline, CDR1 SGHRS and CDR2 YFSETQ. The CDR3 contains 16 residues. V lost 4 bases and J lost 1; bases outside the gene matches: 8.

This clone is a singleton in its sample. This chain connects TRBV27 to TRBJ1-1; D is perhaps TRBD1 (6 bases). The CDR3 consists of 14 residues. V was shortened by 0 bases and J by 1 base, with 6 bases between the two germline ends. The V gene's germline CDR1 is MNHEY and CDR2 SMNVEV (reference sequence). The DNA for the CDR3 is TGTGCCAGCAGTTTATCGACAGGGAACACTGAAGCTTTCTTT. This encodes CASSLSTGNTEAFF.